This is a list of T cell receptor beta chains from one sample in a study of blood T cell repertoires in COVID-19. Clones were sequenced by immunoSEQ multiplex PCR, and TCRdb holds only the in-frame ones, with some missing. The sample contains some 100,000 clones, about 90% of which appear only once. The sample comprised peripheral blood. These receptors originate from a young man in a cohort sampled during active COVID-19. CDR3s include the opening cysteine and the closing phenylalanine or tryptophan. A D gene is named only where the DNA matches it firmly. Where a row states a size, it is once, few, many or the class of an expanded clone; other rows omit it.

TGTGCCAGCAGCTTCTTCCGTGGTAGCGGGGGACAAGAGACCCAGTACTTC,CASSFFRGSGGQETQYF,TRBD2,TRBV5-8,TRBJ2-5,-
TGTGCCAGCAGCTCCCGGACCGGGACACCCACAGATACGCAGTATTTT,CASSSRTGTPTDTQYF,-,TRBV13,TRBJ2-3,-
TGTGCCAGCTCACCTTCGACACGCGAGCAGTACTTC,CASSPSTREQYF,-,TRBV18,TRBJ2-7,-
TGTGCCAGCAGCTTACTTTTCTCAGGGAATGAGCAGTTCTTC,CASSLLFSGNEQFF,-,TRBV7-2,TRBJ2-1,-
TGTGCCAGTAGTATCTGGCGCGGGCAGATCTCTGGGGCCAACGTCCTGACTTTC,CASSIWRGQISGANVLTF,-,TRBV19,TRBJ2-6,-
TGTGCCAGCAGTCGGCGGGAGACCCAGTACTTC,CASSRRETQYF,-,TRBV12-3/TRBV12-4,TRBJ2-5,-
TGTGCCAGTAGTATAGAGCCAGGGAGGGAGAACACTGAAGCTTTCTTT,CASSIEPGRENTEAFF,-,TRBV19,TRBJ1-1,-
TGTGCCAGCAGCATACGGGGACAGGGGAGCACAGATACGCAGTATTTT,CASSIRGQGSTDTQYF,TRBD1,TRBV7-8,TRBJ2-3,-
TGTGCCAGTAGTATAAACTACCCCACCTACAATGAGCAGTTCTTC,CASSINYPTYNEQFF,-,TRBV19,TRBJ2-1,-
TGCGCCAGCAGCCTGGCTAGCAGAGAGACCCAGTACTTC,CASSLASRETQYF,-,TRBV5-1,TRBJ2-5,-
TGTGCCAGCAGCTTTCGGAAAGACATGACAGGGGTGGGGACTGAAGCTTTCTTT,CASSFRKDMTGVGTEAFF,TRBD1,TRBV9,TRBJ1-1,-
TGTGCCGGCGGGGGGGAGCCTCTTTTGGAGACCCAGTACTTC,CAGGGEPLLETQYF,TRBD2,TRBV30,TRBJ2-5,-
TGTGCCAGCAGTCCACAGGTCGCGAACACCGGGGAGCTGTTTTTT,CASSPQVANTGELFF,-,TRBV6-5,TRBJ2-2,-
TGTGCCAGCAGCTTTCTAGCGGGGGGGCCCTACGAGCAGTACTTC,CASSFLAGGPYEQYF,TRBD2,TRBV7-6,TRBJ2-7,-
TGTGCCAGCAGCCGGGACAGGGACATTCAGTACTTC,CASSRDRDIQYF,TRBD1,TRBV28,TRBJ2-4,-
TGTGCCAGCAGCAAAGGGGACTCCTACGAGCAGTACTTC,CASSKGDSYEQYF,-,TRBV7-2,TRBJ2-7,few
TGTGCCAGCAGCTTAGTAGTAACCGGGACAGGGTTCGGAAACACCATATATTTT,CASSLVVTGTGFGNTIYF,TRBD1,TRBV7-6,TRBJ1-3,-
TGTGCCAGCAGTGAAACTAGACCCACCCGGGGACTATCCAGCTCCTACAATGAGCAGTTCTTC,CASSETRPTRGLSSSYNEQFF,TRBD2,TRBV2,TRBJ2-1,-
TGTGCCAGCGCACTCCGGCAGGGTAACTATGGCTACACCTTC,CASALRQGNYGYTF,-,TRBV11-2,TRBJ1-2,-
TGTGCCAGCAGTTTGGGGACAGGGCTGAACACTGAAGCTTTCTTT,CASSLGTGLNTEAFF,TRBD1,TRBV27,TRBJ1-1,once
TGTGCCAGCAGAAGCGGGGGTGCTGGGGCCAACGTCCTGACTTTC,CASRSGGAGANVLTF,TRBD2,TRBV6-5,TRBJ2-6,-
TGTGCCAGCAGCTTAGAGGGGACAGGGGGCTACGAGCAGTACTTC,CASSLEGTGGYEQYF,TRBD1,TRBV7-2,TRBJ2-7,-
TGCGCCAGCAGCCAAATCGGCACAGATGGCTACACCTTC,CASSQIGTDGYTF,-,TRBV4-1,TRBJ1-2,-
TGTGCCAGCAGCACCTCCCAAACAGGTTGGGGCACAGATACGCAGTATTTT,CASSTSQTGWGTDTQYF,-,TRBV5-6,TRBJ2-3,-
TGTGCCTGGAGGCGGACAGGACGAACCGGGGAGCTGTTTTTT,CAWRRTGRTGELFF,TRBD1,TRBV30,TRBJ2-2,-
TGTGCCAGCCCCCCCACAGGGCATAACTATGGCTACACCTTC,CASPPTGHNYGYTF,-,TRBV2,TRBJ1-2,few
TGCAGCGTTTCATGGGGACAGGGAGGCACTGAAGCTTTCTTT,CSVSWGQGGTEAFF,TRBD1,TRBV29-1,TRBJ1-1,few
TGTGCCAGCAGCCATGGTTCGGAAGAGACCCAGTACTTC,CASSHGSEETQYF,-,TRBV5-4,TRBJ2-5,once
TGTGCCTGGACCATAAACCAGGGCGGCGAGCAGTACTTC,CAWTINQGGEQYF,-,TRBV30,TRBJ2-7,-
TGTGCCAGCAGCTTAGATCGGACAGGGTCCCATGGCTACACCTTC,CASSLDRTGSHGYTF,TRBD1,TRBV7-9,TRBJ1-2,-
TGTGCCAGCAGCTTAGCTCAAAGGGGGACGCTAGCCTACAATGAGCAGTTCTTC,CASSLAQRGTLAYNEQFF,-,TRBV11-2,TRBJ2-1,-